These 25 T cell receptor beta chains share one sample of origin, sequenced in a study of response to subunit inactivated influenza vaccine. MiXCR, run by TCRdb on the RT-PCR reads, gives a single entry per CDR3 protein. The repertoire includes around 580,000 distinct CDR3 sequences, roughly 10% of them detected once, and more than 8.5% sits in the top ten. The sample consisted of PBMCs from blood, taken on the day of vaccination. These receptors were obtained from a man aged 45 to 65 who received an inactivated influenza vaccine.

This clonotype was detected many times. V is TRBV18 and J is TRBJ2-1; tentative D call: TRBD1 (5 bases). The CDR3 is 15 residues long. Germline V CDR1 and CDR2: KGHSH, LQKENI. V lost 5 bases to trimming and J lost 8 bases, with 19 bases between them. The CDR3 DNA sequence: TGTGCCAGCTCATCCCGAACCACCCGACAGCATGAGCAGTTCTTC. As protein: CASSSRTTRQHEQFF.

This clonotype was recorded at least ten times. This sequence joins TRBV7-2 and TRBJ2-3, with TRBD2 matching over 8 bases. Germline V gives CDR1 SGHTA, CDR2 FQGNSA. Germline trimming cut 5 bases from V and 1 base from J; bases unmatched to any gene: 5. The CDR3 consists of 15 residues. The CDR3 region is CASSLVAGRTDTQYF. CDR3 nucleotides: TGTGCCAGCAGCCTGGTAGCGGGGCGCACAGATACGCAGTATTTT.

This clonotype was detected only a few times. The chain combines TRBV11-2 with TRBJ1-3; D possibly corresponds to TRBD1 (5 bases). CDR3 size: 18 residues. CDR1 SGHAT and CDR2 FQNNGV come from the germline V gene. V was trimmed by 4 bases and J by 4 bases, leaving 23 bases between them. CDR3 coding DNA: TGTGCCAGCAGCTCAGGGTCCCCGGCGACAACATACGGAAACACCATATATTTT. This gives the protein CASSSGSPATTYGNTIYF.

The rearrangement joins TRBV9 to TRBJ2-1, with D maybe TRBD2 (5 bases). V lost 2 bases, J lost 6 bases, and 12 bases lay in between. Germline CDR1 SGDLS, CDR2 YYNGEE. This CDR3 is 14 amino acids long. The CDR3 DNA is TGTGCCAGCAGCGTGGTACGGGATGGCAATGAGCAGTTCTTC. It encodes CASSVVRDGNEQFF.

The genes are TRBV20-1 and TRBJ2-1, with D unclear. In germline, CDR1 is DFQATT, CDR2 SNEGSKA (reference sequence). V lost 7 bases, J lost 3 bases, and 7 bases lay in between. The CDR3 has 11 amino acids. The CDR3 protein is CSVTDYNEQFF. Written as DNA, the CDR3 is TGCAGTGTGACGGACTACAATGAGCAGTTCTTC.

This sequence joins TRBV5-1 and TRBJ2-7, with 8 bases aligning to TRBD1. Germline V lookup: CDR1 SGHRS, CDR2 YFSETQ. The CDR3 covers 15 residues. The junction had 7 bases not matched to a gene; V was cut back by 4 bases and J by 1 base. The CDR3 loop is CASSKRQGRSYEQYF. The CDR3 DNA follows: TGCGCCAGCAGCAAAAGACAGGGGAGGTCCTACGAGCAGTACTTC. Filled out from reference TRBV5-1 and TRBJ2-7, the complete variable domain reads KAGVTQTPRYLIKTRGQQVTLSCSPISGHRSVSWYQQTPGQGLQFLFEYFSETQRNKGNFPGRFSGRQFSNSRSEMNVSTLELGDSALYLCASSKRQGRSYEQYFGPGTRLTVT.

V usage is TRBV6-5 and J usage is TRBJ2-2; D gene unclear. The CDR3 runs to 13 residues. The germline V and J ends were trimmed by 4 bases and 8 bases, with 11 bases remaining between them. Germline V CDR1 and CDR2: MNHEY, SVGAGI. The CDR3 sequence: CASSSSNRGELFF. As DNA, the CDR3 is TGTGCCAGCAGTTCGTCTAACCGAGGGGAGCTGTTTTTT.

J is TRBJ1-5 and V is TRBV20-1; TRBD1 agrees at 9 bases. Losses at the gene ends were 6 bases for V and 10 bases for J; bases not matched to a gene: 10. From germline, CDR1 is DFQATT and CDR2 SNEGSKA (reference sequence). The CDR3 runs to 13 residues. CDR3 loop: CSATDRGDEPQHF. CDR3 bases: TGCAGTGCAACCGACAGGGGGGACGAACCCCAGCATTTT.

This chain connects TRBV5-1 to TRBJ2-7; 12 positions match TRBD2. CDR3 size: 14 residues. V shed 4 bases, J shed 4 bases, and the junction held 3 bases outside the gene matches. In germline, CDR1 is SGHRS, CDR2 YFSETQ. In DNA form, the CDR3 reads TGCGCCAGCAGCATGACTAGCGGGAGTTACGAGCAGTACTTC. It codes for CASSMTSGSYEQYF.

The chain uses TRBV21-1 and TRBJ2-1. TRBV21-1 is a pseudogene locus. This CDR3 has 15 amino acids. The CDR3 DNA reads TGTGCCAGCAGCAAAGATCGAGGTAGAAAATATGAGCAGTTCTTC. It codes for CASSKDRGRKYEQFF.

V and J are TRBV2 and TRBJ2-2; 11 bases map to TRBD1. The germline CDR1 and CDR2 sequences are SNHLY and FYNNEI. V gave up 6 bases and J gave up 4 bases; unmatched junction bases: 10. CDR3 length equals 17 residues. The CDR3 here is CASSGQGAHRSTGELFF. The CDR3 nucleotides are TGTGCCAGCAGCGGACAGGGGGCCCATAGGTCCACCGGGGAGCTGTTTTTT.

J is TRBJ2-1 and V is TRBV20-1, with a tentative D call TRBD1 (5 bases). V gave up 4 bases and J gave up 6 bases, with 16 bases separating them. The CDR3 runs 14 residues. The germline gives CDR1 DFQATT, CDR2 SNEGSKA (reference sequence). Here the CDR3 DNA reads TGCAGTGCTAAGGGGCTTAGGGTGGCCAATGAGCAGTTCTTC. It translates to CSAKGLRVANEQFF.

Regarding this clonotype: A much larger clone is a single base away; this may be a read error. V gene TRBV12-3 or TRBV12-4 combines with J gene TRBJ2-5; 13 bases align to TRBD2. CDR3 size: 14 residues. CDR3 coding DNA: TGTGCCTGCAGACTAGCGGGGGGTTTGGGGACCCATTACTTC. Translated: CACRLAGGLGTHYF.

The chain uses TRBV15 and TRBJ2-1; possibly TRBD2 for D (6 bases). The CDR3 is 15 amino acids. V was clipped by 0 bases and J by 7 bases, with 13 bases between them. Per germline, CDR1 LNHNV and CDR2 YYDKDF (reference sequence). The CDR3 region has the DNA TGTGCCACCAGCAGAGATTTGGGGGGTCGTAATGAGCAGTTCTTC. Translated, it gives CATSRDLGGRNEQFF.

This clonotype turned up a few times. The chain employs TRBV9 and TRBJ2-7, with D tentatively TRBD2 (6 bases). The CDR3 spans 15 residues. V was cut by 4 bases and J by 0 bases, with 14 bases left in between. The germline gives CDR1 SGDLS, CDR2 YYNGEE. CDR3: CASSSSGTASYEQYF. The CDR3 nucleotides are TGTGCCAGCAGCTCTTCCGGGACTGCCTCCTACGAGCAGTACTTC.

The chain employs TRBV25-1 and TRBJ1-1; 7 bases line up with TRBD1. Germline CDR1 MGHDK, CDR2 SYGVNS. V dropped 5 bases and J dropped 6; count of bases not matched to a gene: 12. CDR3 length: 15 residues. CDR3 in amino acids: CASSPRTGRRPEAFF. Written as DNA, the CDR3 is TGTGCCAGCAGTCCCCGGACAGGTCGACGGCCTGAAGCTTTCTTT.

This clonotype was found many times. Written as DNA, the CDR3 is TGTGCCAGCAGTTTTGCGGGAGTATCGAGTGAGCAGTTCTTC. It translates to CASSFAGVSSEQFF. The rearrangement joins TRBV27 to TRBJ2-1; TRBD2 agrees at 7 bases. The germline V gene has CDR1 MNHEY and CDR2 SMNVEV (reference sequence). V dropped 3 bases and J dropped 9; count of bases not matched to a gene: 8. This CDR3 is 14 amino acids long.

This clonotype has a handful of counts. The chain couples TRBV6-2 or TRBV6-3 to TRBJ2-7; a possible D gene is TRBD2 (6 bases). CDR1 MNHEY and CDR2 SVGEGT come from the germline V gene. The V and J ends lost 8 bases and 3 bases respectively, with 20 bases between them. The CDR3 is made up of 15 amino acids. CDR3 coding DNA: TGTGCCAGCGCAGGACGGGGGACCCCTAACTACGAGCAGTACTTC. Translated, it gives CASAGRGTPNYEQYF.

At least ten counts were recorded for this clonotype. V and J are TRBV7-9 and TRBJ2-5; no clear D. Germline V lookup: CDR1 SEHNR, CDR2 FQNEAQ (reference sequence). The V end was cut by 5 bases, the J end by 2 bases, with 9 bases between. CDR3 length: 13 amino acids. DNA for the CDR3: TGTGCCAGCAGCCCTCTAAAACAAGAGACCCAGTACTTC. Translation gives CASSPLKQETQYF. Filled out from reference TRBV7-9 and TRBJ2-5, the complete variable domain reads DTGVSQNPRHKITKRGQNVTFRCDPISEHNRLYWYRQTLGQGPEFLTYFQNEAQLEKSRLLSDRFSAERPKGSFSTLEIQRTEQGDSAMYLCASSPLKQETQYFGPGTRLLVL.

This clonotype occurred a few times. The gene calls are TRBV6-2 or TRBV6-3 and TRBJ2-2; 10 bases fit TRBD2. From germline, CDR1 is MNHEY and CDR2 SVGEGT. Losses at the gene ends were 4 bases for V and 6 bases for J; bases not matched to a gene: 8. The CDR3 runs 16 residues. The CDR3 sequence: CASSWTSGHGAGELFF. CDR3 nucleotide sequence: TGTGCCAGCAGTTGGACTAGCGGCCACGGCGCCGGGGAGCTGTTTTTT.

This clonotype was found a few times. V gene TRBV29-1 combines with J gene TRBJ2-5, with 14 nucleotides matching TRBD2. J lost 1 base, V lost 3 bases, and 4 bases had no gene match. Germline CDR1 SQVTM, CDR2 ANQGSEA. The CDR3 loop spans 16 amino acids. Written as DNA, the CDR3 is TGCAGCGTTGACGGACTAGCGGGGGGCCCCCAAGAGACCCAGTACTTC. Translation: CSVDGLAGGPQETQYF.

This clonotype has at least ten counts. The J gene is TRBJ2-3, the V gene TRBV12-3 or TRBV12-4; TRBD2 might be the D (6 bases). Between the trimmed V and J ends, which lost 4 bases and 0 bases, there was a span of 17 bases. The CDR3 is 17 amino acids. CDR3 in amino acids: CASSSSPGGVSTDTQYF. The CDR3 nucleotides are TGTGCCAGCAGTTCCTCCCCGGGCGGGGTTAGCACAGATACGCAGTATTTT.

This clonotype was detected many times. V is TRBV10-3 and J is TRBJ2-1, with no clear D. The germline V and J ends were trimmed by 6 bases and 5 bases, with 8 bases remaining between them. Germline V CDR1 and CDR2: ENHRY, SYGVKD. CDR3 length: 12 residues. For the CDR3, the DNA is TGTGCCATCAGAGGGCCCAACAATGAGCAGTTCTTC. It specifies CAIRGPNNEQFF.

At least ten counts were recorded for this clonotype. The genes are TRBV18 and TRBJ2-3; 9 nucleotides agree with TRBD2. This CDR3 comprises 15 residues. CDR1 and CDR2 from the germline V gene are KGHSH and LQKENI. With 3 bases clipped from V and 4 bases from J, the junction kept 5 bases outside the gene matches. CDR3 protein: CASSPVAGVADTQYF. The CDR3 DNA reads TGTGCCAGCTCACCGGTAGCGGGAGTGGCAGATACGCAGTATTTT.

A few counts support this clonotype. This chain links TRBV27 with TRBJ2-1, with TRBD2 as a possible D gene (6 bases). Per the germline V gene, CDR1 is MNHEY and CDR2 is SMNVEV (reference sequence). Trimming shortened V by 8 bases and J by 2 bases, and 16 bases separated the two germline ends. The CDR3 runs to 15 residues. The CDR3 coding sequence is TGTGCCAGCGGGACTCCCCTTGTGGCCTACAATGAGCAGTTCTTC. Protein: CASGTPLVAYNEQFF.